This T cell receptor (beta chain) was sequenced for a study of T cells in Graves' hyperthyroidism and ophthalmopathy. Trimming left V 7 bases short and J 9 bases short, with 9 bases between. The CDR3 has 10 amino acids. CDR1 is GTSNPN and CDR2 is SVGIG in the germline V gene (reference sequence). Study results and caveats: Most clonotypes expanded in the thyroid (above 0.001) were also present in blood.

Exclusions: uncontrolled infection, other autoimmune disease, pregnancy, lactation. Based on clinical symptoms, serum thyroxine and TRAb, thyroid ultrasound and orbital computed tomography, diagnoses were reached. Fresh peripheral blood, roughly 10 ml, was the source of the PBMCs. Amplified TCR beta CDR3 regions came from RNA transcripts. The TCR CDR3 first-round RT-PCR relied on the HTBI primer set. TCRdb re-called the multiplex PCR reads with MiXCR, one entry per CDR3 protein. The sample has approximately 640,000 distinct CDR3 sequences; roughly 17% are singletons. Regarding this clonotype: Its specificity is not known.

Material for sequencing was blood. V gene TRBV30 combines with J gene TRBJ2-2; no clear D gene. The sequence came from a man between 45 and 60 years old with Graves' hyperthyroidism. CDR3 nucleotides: TGTGCCTTTGGGCCCTGGGAGCTGTTTTTT. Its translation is CAFGPWELFF.